Below are 25 T cell receptor beta chains sequenced from a single sample in a study of CD8 T cells in ankylosing spondylitis. One entry per CDR3 protein results from TCRdb running MiXCR on the 5' RACE reads. The profile shows 250,000 to 350,000 distinct CDR3 sequences, 20% of them singletons. The sample was blood, either unsorted or a sorted T cell fraction (not recorded which). The receptors shown here come from a male donor with ankylosing spondylitis or in good health (not recorded which).

The CDR3 protein is CSASGVRTDTQYF. The CDR3 bases are TGCAGTGCTAGCGGGGTGAGGACAGATACGCAGTATTTT. The chain uses TRBV20-1 and TRBJ2-3; D possibly corresponds to TRBD2 (5 bases). Germline V CDR1 and CDR2: DFQATT, SNEGSKA (reference sequence). The CDR3 sequence is 13 residues long. Trimming stripped 3 bases from V and 3 bases from J, with 10 bases between.

This clonotype was picked up a small number of times. The chain employs TRBV20-1 and TRBJ2-3, with 10 bases that match TRBD1. Trimming at V came to 5 bases and at J to 3 bases, leaving 5 bases not matched to a gene. Per the germline V gene, CDR1 is DFQATT and CDR2 is SNEGSKA (reference sequence). The CDR3 has 14 amino acids. CDR3 sequence: CSAPRDRGTDTQYF. The CDR3 DNA reads TGCAGTGCTCCCCGGGACAGGGGAACAGATACGCAGTATTTT.

The chain joins TRBV20-1 to TRBJ2-5, with 8 bases fitting TRBD2. J gave up 2 bases and V 1 base, and 6 bases lay outside the gene matches. The CDR3 sequence is 15 residues long. Germline lookup yields CDR1 DFQATT and CDR2 SNEGSKA (reference sequence). CDR3 loop: CSARGVLAVQETQYF. The CDR3 coding sequence is TGCAGTGCTAGAGGGGTACTAGCGGTACAAGAGACCCAGTACTTC.

The genes are TRBV7-9 and TRBJ2-1, with D possibly TRBD1 on 6 matching bases. The CDR3 loop spans 16 amino acids. CDR1 and CDR2 from the germline V gene are SEHNR and FQNEAQ (reference sequence). Trimming removed 4 bases at V and 4 bases at J, with 17 bases between. CDR3 nucleotide sequence: TGTGCCAGCAGCTCAACAGGGACACGAGATTACAATGAGCAGTTCTTC. This translates into CASSSTGTRDYNEQFF. Full variable domain (remainder filled in from reference TRBV7-9 and TRBJ2-1): DTGVSQNPRHKITKRGQNVTFRCDPISEHNRLYWYRQTLGQGPEFLTYFQNEAQLEKSRLLSDRFSAERPKGSFSTLEIQRTEQGDSAMYLCASSSTGTRDYNEQFFGPGTRLTVL.

The chain carries TRBV11-2 and TRBJ2-2; no firm D call. V shed 4 bases and J shed 6 bases, with 9 bases lying between them. Per germline, CDR1 SGHAT and CDR2 FQNNGV. The CDR3 is made up of 13 amino acids. In DNA, the CDR3 is TGTGCCAGCAGCTGGCATAGGGCCGGGGAGCTGTTTTTT. Protein sequence: CASSWHRAGELFF.

This clonotype has just a few counts. The chain couples TRBV9 to TRBJ1-1; TRBD1 matches 7 bases. Germline CDR1 is SGDLS and CDR2 is YYNGEE. The CDR3 spans 16 residues. Trimming removed 4 bases from V and 2 bases from J; junction bases left unmatched: 11. This CDR3 is CASSPRTGNINTEAFF. The CDR3 DNA reads TGTGCCAGCAGCCCACGGACAGGCAACATAAACACTGAAGCTTTCTTT.

The chain uses TRBV20-1 and TRBJ1-3, with no clear D. Germline-derived CDR1 and CDR2 are DFQATT and SNEGSKA (reference sequence). CDR3 length: 15 amino acids. V was clipped by 0 bases and J by 2 bases, with 11 bases between them. CDR3 DNA sequence: TGCAGTGCTAGAGATTTCGGGCAGGCTGGAAACACCATATATTTT. This sequence encodes CSARDFGQAGNTIYF.

The chain joins TRBV7-8 to TRBJ1-1, with a tentative D call TRBD1 (5 bases). The V gene lost 5 bases and the J gene lost 1 base, with 11 bases spanning the gap. CDR3 length equals 14 residues. From germline, CDR1 is SGHVS and CDR2 FQNEAQ. This chain's CDR3 is CASSLWGRNTEAFF. CDR3 DNA sequence: TGTGCCAGCAGCCTGTGGGGCAGGAACACTGAAGCTTTCTTT.

V usage is TRBV5-1 and J usage is TRBJ2-7, with TRBD1 identical over 9 bases. Per germline, CDR1 SGHRS and CDR2 YFSETQ. Losses at the gene ends were 4 bases for V and 6 bases for J; bases not matched to a gene: 5. The length of the CDR3 is 13 residues. CDR3 in DNA: TGCGCCAGCAGCAACACAGGGGGCAGCGAGCAGTACGTC. Translated: CASSNTGGSEQYV.

This clonotype was recorded a few times. The chain recombines TRBV20-1 with TRBJ2-5; D ambiguous. This CDR3 has 11 amino acids. CDR1 is DFQATT, CDR2 SNEGSKA, per germline (reference sequence). Trimming removed 1 base from V and 10 bases from J, with 10 bases in between. The CDR3 DNA follows: TGCAGTGCTAGAGGTACCCCCGGCCAGTACTTC. Translated, it gives CSARGTPGQYF.

This clonotype was seen a single time. A read error may explain this, as a much larger clone is one base away. In DNA, the CDR3 is TGTGCCAGCAGCGGGGTTCAAGGAGCTGGGACCAACGTCCTGACTTTC. Residues: CASSGVQGAGTNVLTF. The genes are TRBV9 and TRBJ2-6; D uncertain. The CDR3 has 16 residues. Germline values: CDR1 SGDLS, CDR2 YYNGEE.

The chain joins TRBV20-1 to TRBJ1-2; TRBD1 matches at 9 bases. The length of the CDR3 is 16 residues. Trimming removed 0 bases from V and 4 bases from J; junction bases left unmatched: 9. Per germline, CDR1 DFQATT and CDR2 SNEGSKA (reference sequence). The DNA for the CDR3 is TGCAGTGCTAGAGATGCCCGGGACAGGGTAATCTATGGCTACACCTTC. Amino acid sequence: CSARDARDRVIYGYTF.

This clonotype was seen many times. The rearrangement uses TRBV12-3 or TRBV12-4 and TRBJ2-1; D gene uncertain. CDR3 length equals 18 residues. The V gene lost 4 bases and the J gene lost 0 bases, with 19 bases spanning the gap. CDR3 region: CASSSPEWALGSYNEQFF. CDR3 nucleotide sequence: TGTGCCAGCAGTTCACCTGAATGGGCCCTAGGCTCCTACAATGAGCAGTTCTTC.

This chain joins TRBV12-3 or TRBV12-4 and TRBJ2-3; a weak D match, TRBD2 (6 bases). The CDR3 covers 14 residues. Between the trimmed V and J ends, which lost 6 bases and 2 bases, there was a span of 12 bases. The CDR3 region has the DNA TGTGCCAGCAGCGTCGGGACTCTCACAGATACGCAGTATTTT. It encodes CASSVGTLTDTQYF.

V and J are TRBV28 and TRBJ2-3; TRBD2 agrees at 9 bases. V lost 6 bases to trimming and J lost 2 bases; unmatched junction nucleotides: 18. CDR3 size: 19 residues. CDR1 is MDHEN and CDR2 is SYDVKM in the germline V gene. The CDR3 region has the DNA TGTGCCAGCAGCCCCTTAGGTCTCGGGTCTAGCGGGGTCACAGATACGCAGTATTTT. Translation: CASSPLGLGSSGVTDTQYF.

The J gene is TRBJ2-1, the V gene TRBV27, with 7 bases that match TRBD2. The V gene end was trimmed by 6 bases and the J gene end by 6 bases; junction bases not matched to a gene: 8. The CDR3 length is 14 residues. CDR1 is MNHEY, CDR2 SMNVEV, per germline (reference sequence). CDR3 DNA: TGTGCCAGCAGGCCATCCGGCGGGGGCAATGAGCAGTTCTTC. Its translation: CASRPSGGGNEQFF.

This clonotype occurred a few times. CDR3 in amino acids: CASSYNSPGLLNRDTQYF. CDR3 sequence (DNA): TGCGCCAGCAGCTATAATTCTCCGGGACTCCTTAACCGAGATACGCAGTATTTT. The chain employs TRBV5-1 and TRBJ2-3; possible D gene TRBD2, 6 bases. V lost 3 bases, J lost 5 bases, and 25 bases lay in between. This CDR3 has 18 residues. CDR1 is SGHRS and CDR2 is YFSETQ in the germline V gene. Together with reference TRBV5-1 and TRBJ2-3, the CDR3 gives the full variable domain: KAGVTQTPRYLIKTRGQQVTLSCSPISGHRSVSWYQQTPGQGLQFLFEYFSETQRNKGNFPGRFSGRQFSNSRSEMNVSTLELGDSALYLCASSYNSPGLLNRDTQYFGPGTRLTVL.

V is TRBV6-1 and J is TRBJ1-5; D perhaps matches TRBD1 (6 bases). The CDR3 covers 16 residues. Trimming shortened V by 0 bases and J by 4 bases, and 13 bases separated the two germline ends. Germline values: CDR1 MNHNS, CDR2 SASEGT. The DNA for the CDR3 is TGTGCCAGCAGTGAAGCGGGACACCAAAAGAATCAGCCCCAGCATTTT. Translating it yields CASSEAGHQKNQPQHF.

The rearrangement uses TRBV20-1 and TRBJ2-1; maybe TRBD2 (6 bases). V shed 0 bases and J shed 0 bases, with 15 bases lying between them. Germline V gives CDR1 DFQATT, CDR2 SNEGSKA (reference sequence). The CDR3 spans 17 residues. The CDR3 protein is CSAREPRRGLSYNEQFF. For the CDR3, the DNA is TGCAGTGCTAGAGAACCCCGGAGGGGTCTCTCCTACAATGAGCAGTTCTTC.

This clonotype turned up a few times. This chain connects TRBV29-1 to TRBJ2-1; possible D gene TRBD1, 6 bases. The CDR3 has 16 amino acids. CDR1 SQVTM and CDR2 ANQGSEA come from the germline V gene. The V gene lost 1 base and the J gene lost 0 bases, with 13 bases spanning the gap. The CDR3 sequence is CSVEGRTGTSYNEQFF. The CDR3 nucleotides read TGCAGCGTTGAAGGTCGAACAGGGACCTCCTACAATGAGCAGTTCTTC.

The chain has TRBV5-1 and TRBJ1-6; 9 bases agree with TRBD1. The CDR3 has 14 amino acids. CDR1 is SGHRS and CDR2 is YFSETQ in the germline V gene. Germline trimming cut 4 bases from V and 7 bases from J; bases unmatched to any gene: 3. The CDR3 bases are TGCGCCAGCAGCGCCACAGGGGGCAATTCACCCCTCCACTTT. Encoded protein: CASSATGGNSPLHF.

The V gene is TRBV30, the J gene TRBJ1-2; the D is unclear. V lost 3 bases, J lost 4 bases, and 3 bases lay in between. This CDR3 is 10 amino acids long. Germline assignment: CDR1 GTSNPN and CDR2 SVGIG (reference sequence). Written as DNA, the CDR3 is TGTGCCTGGAGGACCTATGGCTACACCTTC. As protein: CAWRTYGYTF.

The chain has TRBV25-1 and TRBJ2-1; TRBD2 matches at 7 bases. The CDR3 is made up of 15 amino acids. Unmatched junction bases numbered 11, after V lost 4 bases and J lost 8 bases. Germline V gives CDR1 MGHDK, CDR2 SYGVNS. The CDR3 DNA reads as TGTGCCAGCAGTGTGACCCGGGGGGTTAACGATGAGCAGTTCTTC. Protein sequence: CASSVTRGVNDEQFF.

This clonotype appeared a single time. J is TRBJ2-3 and V is TRBV20-1; 7 nucleotides agree with TRBD2. The ends lost 5 bases at V and 2 bases at J; junction bases unmatched: 10. The CDR3 totals 15 residues. The germline gives CDR1 DFQATT, CDR2 SNEGSKA (reference sequence). CDR3 sequence: CSAVDPGLNTDTQYF. In nucleotides, the CDR3 is TGCAGTGCTGTCGATCCGGGACTAAACACAGATACGCAGTATTTT.

This clonotype was observed a handful of times. The chain combines TRBV28 with TRBJ2-5; D remains unclear. The CDR3 spans 12 residues. Trimming stripped 6 bases from V and 9 bases from J, with 14 bases between. The germline V gene encodes CDR1 MDHEN and CDR2 SYDVKM. CDR3 DNA: TGTGCCAGCAGCCGTGCCATATGGGCCCAGTACTTC. As protein: CASSRAIWAQYF. The full variable domain, in which reference TRBV28 and TRBJ2-5 provide the parts outside the CDR3, is DVKVTQSSRYLVKRTGEKVFLECVQDMDHENMFWYRQDPGLGLRLIYFSYDVKMKEKGDIPEGYSVSREKKERFSLILESASTNQTSMYLCASSRAIWAQYFGPGTRLLVL.